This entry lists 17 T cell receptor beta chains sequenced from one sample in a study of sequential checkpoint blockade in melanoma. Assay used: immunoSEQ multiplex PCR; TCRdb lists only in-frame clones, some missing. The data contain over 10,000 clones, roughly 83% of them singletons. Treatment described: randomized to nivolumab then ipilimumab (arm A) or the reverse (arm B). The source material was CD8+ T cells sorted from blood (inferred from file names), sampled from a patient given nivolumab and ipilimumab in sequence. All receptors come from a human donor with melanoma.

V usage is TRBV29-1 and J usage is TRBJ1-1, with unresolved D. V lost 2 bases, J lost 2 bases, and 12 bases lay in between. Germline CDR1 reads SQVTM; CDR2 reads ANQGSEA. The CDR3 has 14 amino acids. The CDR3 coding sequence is TGCAGCGTTGAAACTGTGGAGCGAAACACTGAAGCTTTCTTT. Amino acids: CSVETVERNTEAFF.

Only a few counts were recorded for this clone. The CDR3 region has the DNA TGTGCCAGCTATTCTACTAGCGTCGAGACCCAGTACTTC. This encodes CASYSTSVETQYF. The chain has TRBV2 and TRBJ2-5; 7 positions agree with TRBD2. The CDR3 contains 13 residues. V was pared by 8 bases and J by 5 bases, with 8 bases of the junction left unmatched. Germline CDR1 reads SNHLY; CDR2 reads FYNNEI.

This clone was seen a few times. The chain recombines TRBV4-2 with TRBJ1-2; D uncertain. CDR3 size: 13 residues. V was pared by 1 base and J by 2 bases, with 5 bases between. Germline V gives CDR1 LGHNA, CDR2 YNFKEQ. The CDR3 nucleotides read TGTGCCAGCAGCCAAGGAGGGAACTATGGCTACACCTTC. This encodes CASSQGGNYGYTF.

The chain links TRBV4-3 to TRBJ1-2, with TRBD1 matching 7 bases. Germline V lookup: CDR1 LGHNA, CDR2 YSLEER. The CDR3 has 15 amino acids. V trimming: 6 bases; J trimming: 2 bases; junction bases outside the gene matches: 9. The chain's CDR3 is CASSQDRFENYGYTF. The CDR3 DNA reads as TGCGCCAGCAGTCAGGACAGGTTCGAGAACTATGGCTACACCTTC.

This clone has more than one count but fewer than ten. This CDR3 reads CASSPWTGVATNEKLFF. For the CDR3, the DNA is TGTGCCAGCAGCCCCTGGACAGGGGTTGCAACTAATGAAAAACTGTTTTTT. The J gene is TRBJ1-4, the V gene TRBV7-9; 9 bases fit TRBD1. This CDR3 has 17 amino acids. V gave up 5 bases and J gave up 0 bases; unmatched junction bases: 7. CDR1 is SEHNR, CDR2 FQNEAQ, per germline (reference sequence).

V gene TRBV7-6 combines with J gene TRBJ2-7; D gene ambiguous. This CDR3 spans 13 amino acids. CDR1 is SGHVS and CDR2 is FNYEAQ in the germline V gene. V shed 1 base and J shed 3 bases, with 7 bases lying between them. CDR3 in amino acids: CASSLGEIYEQYF. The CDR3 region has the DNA TGTGCCAGCAGCTTAGGCGAAATCTACGAGCAGTACTTC.

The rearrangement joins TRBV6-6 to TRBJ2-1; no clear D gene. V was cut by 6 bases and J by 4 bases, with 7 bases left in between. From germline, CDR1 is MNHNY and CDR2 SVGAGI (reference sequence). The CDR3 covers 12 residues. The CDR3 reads CASSTEYNEQFF. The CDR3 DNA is TGTGCCAGCAGCACAGAGTACAATGAGCAGTTCTTC.

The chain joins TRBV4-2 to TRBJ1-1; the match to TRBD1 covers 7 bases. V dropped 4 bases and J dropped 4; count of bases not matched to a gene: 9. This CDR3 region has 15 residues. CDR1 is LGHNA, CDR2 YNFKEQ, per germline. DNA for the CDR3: TGTGCCAGCAGCCCCCGGGACAGCAGCATCACTGAAGCTTTCTTT. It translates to CASSPRDSSITEAFF.

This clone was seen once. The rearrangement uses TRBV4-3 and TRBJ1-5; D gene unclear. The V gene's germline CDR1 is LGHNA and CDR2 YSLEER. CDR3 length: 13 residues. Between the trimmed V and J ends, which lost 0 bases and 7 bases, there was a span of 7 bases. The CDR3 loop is CASSQERLQPQHF. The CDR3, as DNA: TGCGCCAGCAGCCAAGAGCGGTTGCAGCCCCAGCATTTT.

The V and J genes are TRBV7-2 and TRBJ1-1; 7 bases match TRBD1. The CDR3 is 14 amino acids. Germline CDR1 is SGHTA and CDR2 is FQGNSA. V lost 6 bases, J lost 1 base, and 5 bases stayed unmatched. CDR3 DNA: TGTGCCAGCAGTAAGGGGGCCGGGAACACTGAAGCTTTCTTT. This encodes CASSKGAGNTEAFF.

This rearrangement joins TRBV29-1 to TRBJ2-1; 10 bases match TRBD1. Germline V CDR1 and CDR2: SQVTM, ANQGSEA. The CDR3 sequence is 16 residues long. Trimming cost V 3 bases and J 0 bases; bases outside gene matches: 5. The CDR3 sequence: CSVEEWDRGSYNEQFF. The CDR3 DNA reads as TGCAGCGTTGAGGAATGGGACAGGGGCTCCTACAATGAGCAGTTCTTC.

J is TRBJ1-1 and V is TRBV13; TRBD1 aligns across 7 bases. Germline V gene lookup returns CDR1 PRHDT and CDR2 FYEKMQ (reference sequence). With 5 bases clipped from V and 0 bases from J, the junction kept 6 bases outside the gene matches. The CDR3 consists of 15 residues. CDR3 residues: CASSPPGGMNTEAFF. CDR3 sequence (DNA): TGTGCCAGCAGCCCCCCAGGGGGGATGAACACTGAAGCTTTCTTT.

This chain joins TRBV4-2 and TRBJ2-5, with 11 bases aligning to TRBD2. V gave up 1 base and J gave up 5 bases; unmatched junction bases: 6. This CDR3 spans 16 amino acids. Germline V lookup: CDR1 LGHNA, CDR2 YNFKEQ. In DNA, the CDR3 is TGTGCCAGCAGCCAAGGGCTAGCGGGGGGCGGGGAGACCCAGTACTTC. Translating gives CASSQGLAGGGETQYF.

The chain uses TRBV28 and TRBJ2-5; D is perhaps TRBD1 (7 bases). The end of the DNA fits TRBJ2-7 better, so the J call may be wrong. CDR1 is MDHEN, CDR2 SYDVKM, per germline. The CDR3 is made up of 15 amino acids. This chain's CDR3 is CASRGGQPNSYEQYF. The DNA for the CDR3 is TGTGCCAGCAGGGGGGGACAGCCCAACTCCTACGAGCAGTACTTC.

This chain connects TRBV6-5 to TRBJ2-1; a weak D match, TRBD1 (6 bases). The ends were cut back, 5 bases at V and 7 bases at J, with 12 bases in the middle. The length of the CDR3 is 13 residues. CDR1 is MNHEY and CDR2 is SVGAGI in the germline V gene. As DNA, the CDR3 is TGTGCCAGCAGTACAAAAGGGGGAAATGAGCAGTTCTTC. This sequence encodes CASSTKGGNEQFF.

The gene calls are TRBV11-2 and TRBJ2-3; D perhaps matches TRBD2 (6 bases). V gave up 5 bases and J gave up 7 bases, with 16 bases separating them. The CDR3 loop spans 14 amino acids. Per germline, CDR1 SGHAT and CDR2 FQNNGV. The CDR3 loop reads CASSILIGGYTQYF. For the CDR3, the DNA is TGTGCCAGCAGCATCCTTATCGGGGGATATACGCAGTATTTT.

The CDR3 spells CASSQGSGQSNQPQHF. The DNA for the CDR3 is TGCGCCAGCAGCCAGGGATCGGGACAGAGCAATCAGCCCCAGCATTTT. The V and J genes are TRBV4-3 and TRBJ1-5; 7 nucleotides match TRBD1. Germline loops: CDR1 LGHNA, CDR2 YSLEER. Losses at the gene ends were 3 bases for V and 1 base for J; bases not matched to a gene: 6. The CDR3 runs 16 residues.